The 14 T cell receptor beta chains reported below all come from one sample, sequenced in a study of T cell changes during pregnancy in multiple sclerosis (dated by TCRdb to the late 2010s). Library preparation was by the immunoSEQ multiplex PCR assay. TCRdb took over this immuneACCESS table, retaining in-frame rearrangements with V and J assigned. Such tables are incomplete; in checked studies, under half of the missing clones stem from an unresolved V gene, and the remainder is unexplained. The sample records 80,000 to 130,000 clones, around 90% of which are singletons. Around 1.2% of the sample belongs to the ten largest clones. Source: peripheral blood, taken in the second trimester of pregnancy. Receptors originate from a female donor with multiple sclerosis, enrolled in a pregnancy study.

The CDR3 nucleotides are TGTGCCAGCAGTGAGCCCGGGACACAAAGCAACTATGGCTACACCTTC. The encoded protein is CASSEPGTQSNYGYTF. V and J are TRBV25-1 and TRBJ1-2; weak D call: TRBD1 (6 bases). CDR1 and CDR2 from the germline V gene are MGHDK and SYGVNS. V was shortened by 3 bases and J by 2 bases, with 16 bases between the two germline ends. The CDR3 is 16 amino acids.

J is TRBJ2-3 and V is TRBV18; 10 nucleotides align to TRBD2. From germline, CDR1 is KGHSH and CDR2 LQKENI. The CDR3 has 15 residues. J lost 5 bases, V lost 3 bases, and 5 bases had no gene match. CDR3 DNA: TGTGCCAGCTCACCCCCTAGCGGGAGTAGAGATACGCAGTATTTT. It is translated as CASSPPSGSRDTQYF. Supplemented by reference TRBV18 and TRBJ2-3, the full variable domain reads NAGVMQNPRHLVRRRGQEARLRCSPMKGHSHVYWYRQLPEEGLKFMVYLQKENIIDESGMPKERFSAEFPKEGPSILRIQQVVRGDSAAYFCASSPPSGSRDTQYFGPGTRLTVL.

The chain joins TRBV5-1 to TRBJ2-7, with TRBD1 matching over 8 bases. V was clipped by 0 bases and J by 5 bases; unmatched bases: 10. CDR3 size: 16 residues. The germline CDR1 and CDR2 sequences are SGHRS and YFSETQ. The CDR3 DNA reads as TGCGCCAGCAGCTTGGGAGATACAGGGGGTAGGGACGAGCAGTACTTC. Translating gives CASSLGDTGGRDEQYF.

The chain uses TRBV15 and TRBJ2-7; 9 bases are shared with TRBD2. Germline-derived CDR1 and CDR2 are LNHNV and YYDKDF (reference sequence). This CDR3 spans 16 amino acids. V lost 3 bases, J lost 3 bases, and 9 bases stayed unmatched. CDR3 sequence (DNA): TGTGCCACCAGCAGGGGAGGGACTAGCCGATTCTACGAGCAGTACTTC. As protein: CATSRGGTSRFYEQYF.

The J gene is TRBJ2-1, the V gene TRBV5-1, with 16 bases lining up with TRBD2. Germline loops: CDR1 SGHRS, CDR2 YFSETQ. J was trimmed by 8 bases and V by 3 bases; bases with no gene match: 2. This CDR3 is built from 15 residues. CDR3 sequence reads: CASSWGLAGGHEQFF. In DNA form, the CDR3 reads TGCGCCAGCAGCTGGGGACTAGCGGGGGGGCATGAGCAGTTCTTC.

The CDR3 protein is CASSTNRAGNYGYTF. The CDR3 DNA is TGTGCCAGCAGCACTAACAGGGCGGGTAACTATGGCTACACCTTC. V is TRBV13 and J is TRBJ1-2; D might be TRBD1 (6 bases). CDR1 and CDR2 from the germline V gene are PRHDT and FYEKMQ (reference sequence). Between the trimmed V and J ends, which lost 5 bases and 1 base, there was a span of 14 bases. The CDR3 runs to 15 residues.

The genes are TRBV7-2 and TRBJ2-7; 9 positions agree with TRBD2. The trim removed 1 base at V and 3 bases at J, leaving 4 bases unmatched. The CDR3 runs 15 residues. Germline V gene sequence: CDR1 SGHTA, CDR2 FQGNSA. This chain's CDR3 is CASSLDLAGYYEQYF. The CDR3 DNA reads as TGTGCCAGCAGCTTAGATCTAGCGGGGTACTACGAGCAGTACTTC.

The rearrangement uses TRBV19 and TRBJ2-4; D uncertain. Germline V gene data show CDR1 as LNHDA and CDR2 as SQIVND (reference sequence). There are 19 residues in the CDR3. The V end was cut by 3 bases, the J end by 0 bases, with 21 bases between. This CDR3 reads CASSMFGSVTQLAKNIQYF. Here the CDR3 DNA reads TGTGCCAGTAGTATGTTTGGATCGGTGACACAGCTAGCCAAAAACATTCAGTACTTC.

Only one count was recorded for this clone. The CDR3 nucleotides read TGTGCCAGTAGAAGGGGACAGCCGGATGGCTACACCTTC. Translated: CASRRGQPDGYTF. The V and J genes are TRBV19 and TRBJ1-2; TRBD1 aligns across 7 bases. The germline V gene encodes CDR1 LNHDA and CDR2 SQIVND (reference sequence). The V segment lost 6 bases and the J segment 6 bases; nucleotides outside the gene matches: 7. The CDR3 is made up of 13 amino acids.

This clone was recorded only once. The rearrangement links TRBV7-9 to TRBJ2-7; tentative D call: TRBD2 (6 bases). The V and J ends lost 2 bases and 0 bases respectively, with 11 bases between them. The CDR3 consists of 15 residues. Germline V gives CDR1 SEHNR, CDR2 FQNEAQ (reference sequence). CDR3 region: CASSLWGVNSYEQYF. In DNA form, the CDR3 reads TGTGCCAGCAGCTTATGGGGGGTTAACTCCTACGAGCAGTACTTC.

Concerning this clone itself: Relative to the germline gene, one junction end is altered; a read error may explain this. This chain joins TRBV9 and TRBJ2-3; TRBD2 matches at 14 bases. CDR1 and CDR2 from the germline V gene are SGDLS and YYNGEE. The CDR3 totals 16 residues. Written as DNA, the CDR3 is TGTGCCAGCAGCGCTGGGACTAGCGGGAGCATAGATACGCAGTATTTT. It is translated as CASSAGTSGSIDTQYF.

This clone was recorded once. This chain uses TRBV28 with TRBJ1-4; the D is unclear. Per the germline V gene, CDR1 is MDHEN and CDR2 is SYDVKM. The CDR3 is 16 amino acids. V was shortened by 2 bases and J by 0 bases, with 10 bases between the two germline ends. CDR3 DNA: TGTGCCAGCAGTTTAACACAGTTTGCAACTAATGAAAAACTGTTTTTT. As protein: CASSLTQFATNEKLFF. The complete variable domain, with remaining parts taken from reference TRBV28 and TRBJ1-4, reads DVKVTQSSRYLVKRTGEKVFLECVQDMDHENMFWYRQDPGLGLRLIYFSYDVKMKEKGDIPEGYSVSREKKERFSLILESASTNQTSMYLCASSLTQFATNEKLFFGSGTQLSVL.

The V call is TRBV5-4, the J call TRBJ1-2; D possibly corresponds to TRBD1 (6 bases). CDR3 length: 16 amino acids. Germline V CDR1 and CDR2: SGHNT, YYREEE (reference sequence). Between the trimmed V and J ends, which lost 0 bases and 3 bases, there was a span of 15 bases. CDR3 DNA: TGTGCCAGCAGCTTGGCCTCGGGGGGCAACGACTATGGCTACACCTTC. Protein product: CASSLASGGNDYGYTF.

This chain connects TRBV7-8 to TRBJ2-3; TRBD1 agrees at 8 bases. Per the germline V gene, CDR1 is SGHVS and CDR2 is FQNEAQ. The CDR3 totals 14 residues. V shed 1 base and J 3 bases; nucleotides not matched to a gene: 0. The CDR3 reads CASSLGTGTDTQYF. In DNA, the CDR3 is TGTGCCAGCAGCTTAGGGACAGGGACAGATACGCAGTATTTT. Combining the CDR3 with reference TRBV7-8 and TRBJ2-3 gives the whole variable domain GAGVSQSPRYKVAKRGQDVALRCDPISGHVSLFWYQQALGQGPEFLTYFQNEAQLDKSGLPSDRFFAERPEGSVSTLKIQRTQQEDSAVYLCASSLGTGTDTQYFGPGTRLTVL.